The source of this T cell receptor (beta chain) is a study of long-term antiretroviral therapy in people with HIV. Study-wide context: Samples from the earliest time points predate the 2015 immediate-ART recommendation by about a decade.

CDR3 length: 15 amino acids. From germline, CDR1 is MNHEY and CDR2 SVGAGI. Deletions cut 4 bases from V and 5 bases from J, with 18 bases between. Samples were assayed with immunoSEQ v3.0 at survey level. Clones were read by immunoSEQ multiplex PCR, and TCRdb kept only the in-frame ones, dropping some. The sample gives 30,000 to 50,000 clones, about 85% of which show up once; approximately 5.3% is in the top ten. Study observations and caveats: Post-ART samples showed increased diversity that remained below transplant donor control levels. Whereas controls had wider CDR3 length ranges, HIV repertoires had narrower ones. Clonal populations expanded prior to ART predominated within the repertoire at all time points.

About this clone: Its antigen remains unidentified.

This TCR was sampled from a woman in her 50s with HIV. The chain couples TRBV6-5 to TRBJ2-7, with D perhaps being TRBD1 or TRBD2 (6 bases each). Specimen: unsorted PBMCs, collected 3.1 years after starting antiretroviral therapy. CDR3 region: CASSLNRERVHEQYF. Here the CDR3 DNA reads TGTGCCAGCAGTTTGAACAGGGAGCGGGTCCACGAGCAGTACTTC.